This is a list of T cell receptor beta chains from one sample in a study of shared clonotypes between healthy human individuals. Sequenced by immunoSEQ multiplex PCR; TCRdb stores in-frame clones only, minus some. The top ten clones hold 1.5% to 2% of a sample with about 2.2 million clones, approximately 94% of them seen once. Sequences were obtained from naive CD8+ T cells from PBMCs. Receptors originate from a man aged 18 to 30 in good health. Some clones in this sample may be carry-over from other donors' samples. Each CDR3 is given with its conserved first and last residue. D genes are given only for firm matches. Rows may omit the clone size; those that give it use once, few, many or a size class.

>once|TRBV2|TRBD2|TRBJ2-1
CASTSGTYNEQFF
TGTGCCAGCACTAGCGGTACCTACAATGAGCAGTTCTTC
>NA|TRBV9|TRBD2|TRBJ2-1
CASSAKLAGLLRGEQFF
TGTGCCAGCAGCGCCAAACTAGCGGGACTTCTACGCGGTGAGCAGTTCTTC
>once|TRBV7-3|TRBD2|TRBJ2-2
CASSPETSRGGELFF
TGTGCCAGCAGCCCCGAGACTAGCCGGGGCGGGGAGCTGTTTTTT
>once|TRBV5-6|TRBD2|TRBJ2-1
CASRRREGGQFF
TGTGCCAGCAGGAGGCGGGAGGGCGGTCAGTTCTTC
>NA|TRBV5-1|TRBD1|TRBJ2-7
CASIKDPTGTGGYEQYF
TGCGCCAGCATCAAGGACCCCACGGGGACAGGGGGCTACGAGCAGTACTTC
>NA|TRBV5-6|NA|TRBJ1-5
CASSLGAGAQPQHF
TGTGCCAGCAGCTTGGGGGCAGGGGCTCAGCCCCAGCATTTT
>NA|TRBV11-2|NA|TRBJ2-3
CASSLGVGTGHTDTQYF
TGTGCCAGCAGCTTAGGGGTTGGCACAGGGCACACAGATACGCAGTATTTT
>NA|TRBV28|NA|TRBJ2-3
CASSLATATDTQYF
TGTGCCAGCAGTCTAGCAACTGCCACAGATACGCAGTATTTT
>once|TRBV7-9|TRBD1|TRBJ2-2
CASSRDRQNAGELFF
TGTGCCAGCAGCCGGGACAGGCAGAACGCCGGGGAGCTGTTTTTT
>NA|TRBV28|NA|TRBJ2-5
CASRQGGEETQYF
TGTGCCAGCAGACAAGGGGGGGAAGAGACCCAGTACTTC
>NA|TRBV7-8|TRBD2|TRBJ2-1
CASSLALKLADLYNEQFF
TGTGCCAGCAGCTTAGCGCTTAAACTAGCGGACCTCTACAATGAGCAGTTCTTC
>NA|TRBV5-6|NA|TRBJ1-1
CASSLAARGTFF
TGTGCCAGCAGCTTGGCGGCCCGGGGAACTTTCTTT
>NA|TRBV30|TRBD1|TRBJ2-7
CASATGISYEQYF
TGTGCCTCCGCGACAGGGATCTCCTACGAGCAGTACTTC
>NA|TRBV9|NA|TRBJ2-6
CASSVTLSGANVLTF
TGTGCCAGCAGCGTAACCCTCTCTGGGGCCAACGTCCTGACTTTC
>NA|TRBV13|TRBD2|TRBJ2-7
CASSFGGLANYEQYF
TGTGCCAGCAGCTTCGGGGGACTAGCGAACTACGAGCAGTACTTC
>NA|TRBV30|NA|TRBJ1-1
CAWSVGRTRGREAFF
TGTGCCTGGAGTGTAGGGCGGACCCGCGGCCGGGAAGCTTTCTTT
>NA|TRBV11-2|TRBD2|TRBJ2-2
CASSSRLAGVPSGELFF
TGTGCCAGCAGCTCACGTCTAGCGGGAGTTCCTTCCGGGGAGCTGTTTTTT
>NA|TRBV15|TRBD1|TRBJ1-1
CATSSRTGPFEAFF
TGTGCCACCAGCAGTCGGACAGGACCGTTCGAAGCTTTCTTT
>NA|TRBV19|TRBD1|TRBJ2-7
CASSLDRGSEQYF
TGTGCCAGTAGTTTGGACAGGGGAAGCGAGCAGTACTTC
>NA|TRBV7-8|NA|TRBJ2-1
CASSRQPQGPYNEQFF
TGTGCCAGCAGCAGGCAGCCGCAGGGGCCCTACAATGAGCAGTTCTTC
>NA|TRBV9|NA|TRBJ2-2
CASSGQGTETGELFF
TGTGCCAGCAGCGGCCAAGGGACGGAGACCGGGGAGCTGTTTTTT
>NA|TRBV10-3|NA|TRBJ1-2
CAITPDASGYTF
TGTGCCATCACCCCCGACGCGTCCGGCTACACCTTC
>NA|TRBV5-1|NA|TRBJ1-1
CASRLGREAFF
TGCGCCAGCAGGTTGGGGCGTGAAGCTTTCTTT
>once|TRBV9|TRBD2|TRBJ2-7
CASSVHRGSSYEQYF
TGTGCCAGCAGCGTACATCGCGGGAGCTCCTACGAGCAGTACTTC
>NA|TRBV7-9|NA|TRBJ2-2
CASRGVVSGELFF
TGTGCCAGCAGGGGAGTCGTGTCCGGGGAGCTGTTTTTT
>NA|TRBV5-5|NA|TRBJ1-2
CASSLNAFSSYGYTF
TGTGCCAGCAGCCTGAACGCTTTCTCTTCCTATGGCTACACCTTC
>NA|TRBV29-1|TRBD2|TRBJ2-1
CSVGMTSGRDDEQFF
TGCAGCGTTGGCATGACTAGCGGGAGAGATGATGAGCAGTTCTTC
>NA|TRBV6-5|NA|TRBJ1-1
CASSYSLRSMNTEAFF
TGTGCCAGCAGTTACTCCCTCCGCAGCATGAACACTGAAGCTTTCTTT
>NA|TRBV30|TRBD2|TRBJ2-7
CAWAGLASEQYF
TGTGCCTGGGCGGGACTAGCAAGCGAGCAGTACTTC
>NA|TRBV6-5|TRBD1|TRBJ1-2
CASSLGTGNSGYTF
TGTGCCAGCAGTTTAGGGACAGGGAATTCTGGCTACACCTTC
>NA|TRBV27|NA|TRBJ2-2
CASSSGTKLSGELFF
TGTGCCAGCAGTTCGGGAACTAAGCTGAGCGGGGAGCTGTTTTTT
>NA|TRBV19|TRBD1|TRBJ2-1
CASSSSRTGVKVEQFF
TGTGCCAGTAGTAGTTCTCGGACAGGGGTAAAGGTCGAGCAGTTCTTC
>once|TRBV11-3|NA|TRBJ2-3
CASSLGEHESTDTQYF
TGTGCCAGCAGCTTGGGGGAGCACGAAAGCACAGATACGCAGTATTTT
>NA|TRBV28|TRBD1|TRBJ2-3
CASKRGDRNTDTQYF
TGTGCCAGCAAAAGGGGGGACAGGAACACAGATACGCAGTATTTT
>NA|TRBV19|TRBD1|TRBJ2-7
CASAGQGTGEQYF
TGTGCCAGCGCGGGACAGGGCACGGGGGAGCAGTACTTC
>NA|TRBV2|NA|TRBJ1-5
CASSENRQVGHF
TGTGCCAGCAGTGAAAATCGACAGGTAGGGCATTTT
>NA|TRBV4-1|NA|TRBJ1-1
CASSPLGGARTEAFF
TGCGCCAGCAGCCCTCTGGGAGGGGCTCGAACTGAAGCTTTCTTT
>NA|TRBV28|TRBD1|TRBJ2-1
CASRRLRDREYEQFF
TGTGCCAGCAGAAGACTCCGGGACAGGGAGTATGAGCAGTTCTTC
>few|TRBV10-3|NA|TRBJ1-1
CAIRERNTEAFF
TGTGCCATAAGGGAGAGGAACACTGAAGCTTTCTTT
>NA|TRBV28|NA|TRBJ1-3
CASSLRASPASGNTIYF
TGTGCCAGCAGTTTAAGAGCAAGCCCGGCCTCTGGAAACACCATATATTTT
>once|TRBV9|TRBD2|TRBJ2-2
CASSLRLAGGPDTGELFF
TGTGCCAGCAGCCTCCGACTAGCGGGAGGGCCTGACACCGGGGAGCTGTTTTTT
>NA|TRBV7-9|TRBD1|TRBJ2-3
CASSGTGGVGDTQYF
TGTGCCAGCAGCGGGACAGGGGGCGTGGGGGATACGCAGTATTTT
>NA|TRBV19|NA|TRBJ1-5
CASSIFGGAHQPQHF
TGTGCCAGTAGTATCTTTGGGGGGGCCCATCAGCCCCAGCATTTT
>NA|TRBV5-1|NA|TRBJ2-7
CASSLDRDSSYEQYF
TGCGCCAGCAGCTTGGATCGCGACTCTAGCTACGAGCAGTACTTC
>NA|TRBV10-3|NA|TRBJ1-2
CAISEWAGHNYGYTF
TGTGCCATCAGTGAGTGGGCAGGGCATAACTATGGCTACACCTTC
>NA|TRBV5-1|NA|TRBJ2-1
CASSFTGSYNEQFF
TGCGCCAGCAGCTTTACGGGTTCCTACAATGAGCAGTTCTTC
>NA|TRBV28|TRBD1|TRBJ2-5
CASRRDSVQETQYF
TGTGCCAGCCGTCGGGACAGCGTCCAAGAGACCCAGTACTTC
>NA|TRBV7-9|TRBD1|TRBJ2-5
CASGTSQGAGETQYF
TGTGCCAGTGGGACCAGCCAGGGGGCTGGCGAGACCCAGTACTTC
>NA|TRBV29-1|TRBD1|TRBJ2-7
CSVGRDSSYEQYF
TGCAGCGTTGGTAGGGACAGCTCCTACGAGCAGTACTTC
>NA|TRBV29-1|NA|TRBJ1-2
CSVEGGDIYYGYTF
TGCAGCGTTGAGGGGGGTGACATTTACTATGGCTACACCTTC
>NA|TRBV27|TRBD1|TRBJ2-3
CASSVLVRQGPDTQYF
TGTGCCAGCAGTGTCCTCGTCCGACAGGGACCAGATACGCAGTATTTT
>NA|TRBV6-5|TRBD2|TRBJ2-1
CASQLTSGIYNEQFF
TGTGCCAGCCAATTGACTAGCGGGATCTACAATGAGCAGTTCTTC
>NA|TRBV5-6|NA|TRBJ2-5
CASSTGLDQQETQYF
TGTGCCAGCAGCACGGGACTCGACCAACAAGAGACCCAGTACTTC